Listed here is a single T cell receptor (beta chain). V lost 3 bases and J lost 8, with 11 bases in between. There are 13 residues in the CDR3. CDR1 and CDR2 from the germline V gene are SEHNR and FQNEAQ (reference sequence). This sample is drawn from a study of identical twins. In TCRdb, the 5' RACE reads were re-called with MiXCR into one record per CDR3 protein. The table shows roughly 230,000 distinct CDR3 sequences, with 6.5% to 9.5% occurring only once. In addition, the sample was reused for a study of yellow fever vaccine responses in identical twins. That work states: Reportedly, twins showed a vaccine T cell response that looked partly convergent and partly personalized.

The rearrangement joins TRBV7-9 to TRBJ2-1, with no clear D. The clonotype comes from a woman aged 18 to 35 in good health. Material for sequencing was CD8+ T cells sorted from blood. CDR3: CASSLSGEYEQFF. The CDR3 DNA follows: TGTGCCAGCAGCTTGTCGGGTGAATATGAGCAGTTCTTC. The complete variable domain, with remaining parts taken from reference TRBV7-9 and TRBJ2-1, reads DTGVSQNPRHKITKRGQNVTFRCDPISEHNRLYWYRQTLGQGPEFLTYFQNEAQLEKSRLLSDRFSAERPKGSFSTLEIQRTEQGDSAMYLCASSLSGEYEQFFGPGTRLTVL.